This TCR beta chain was profiled in a study of PD-1 blockade in classical Hodgkin lymphoma. Clones were sequenced by immunoSEQ multiplex PCR, and TCRdb holds only the in-frame ones, with some missing. This sample yields approximately 13,000 clones, of which about 94% are seen a single time; 20% belongs to the top ten. With no exception, relapse followed autologous stem cell transplantation in all patients, and brentuximab vedotin exposure varied. Source: peripheral blood mononuclear cells (PBMCs), taken at baseline. This TCR was sampled from a human donor with classical Hodgkin lymphoma.

CDR3 loop: CAISRGTDTQYF. CDR3 nucleotides: TGTGCCATCTCACGGGGCACAGATACGCAGTATTTT. The rearrangement uses TRBV10-3 and TRBJ2-3; D remains ambiguous. V was trimmed by 8 bases and J by 1 base, leaving 7 bases between them. From germline, CDR1 is ENHRY and CDR2 SYGVKD. The length of the CDR3 is 12 residues.